This TCR beta chain was recovered during a study of siplizumab effects on memory and regulatory T cells. This clone has a single count. Between the trimmed V and J ends, which lost 1 base and 4 bases, there was a span of 11 bases. Per the germline V gene, CDR1 is SGHTA and CDR2 is FQGNSA. The CDR3 is 15 residues long. Sequencing used immunoSEQ multiplex PCR; TCRdb keeps in-frame clones, though not all of them. This table has about 100,000 clones, 91% appearing once. This clonotype was obtained from a human donor in good health. The sequenced material came from CD4+ T cells sorted from blood. V gene TRBV7-2 combines with J gene TRBJ1-3; D call uncertain. The CDR3 DNA follows: TGTGCCAGCAGCTTAGATCTCGGGTTCGGAAACACCATATATTTT. It codes for CASSLDLGFGNTIYF. The full variable domain, rest sourced from reference TRBV7-2 and TRBJ1-3, is GAGVSQSPSNKVTEKGKDVELRCDPISGHTALYWYRQSLGQGLEFLIYFQGNSAPDKSGLPSDRFSAERTGGSVSTLTIQRTQQEDSAVYLCASSLDLGFGNTIYFGEGSWLTVV.